Presented here are 21 T cell receptor beta chains from one specimen sequenced in a study of blood T cell repertoires in COVID-19. Sequencing was performed with immunoSEQ multiplex PCR; in TCRdb, only in-frame clones are kept and a portion is missing. This table holds 250,000 to 300,000 clones, over 65% found once. The sample taken for sequencing was peripheral blood. These receptors were obtained from a man in his 60s who had recovered from COVID-19.

A few counts support this clone. V gene TRBV28 combines with J gene TRBJ1-4, with D possibly matching TRBD1 (5 bases). The germline V gene has CDR1 MDHEN and CDR2 SYDVKM. The V end lost 5 bases, the J end lost 8 bases, and 15 bases lay between the germline ends. This CDR3 is 14 amino acids long. The CDR3 protein is CASSPRGGEEKLFF. In nucleotides, the CDR3 is TGTGCCAGCAGTCCCCGGGGAGGGGAGGAAAAACTGTTTTTT.

This clone has just one count. The V and J genes are TRBV7-2 and TRBJ1-4; D gene ambiguous. Trimming cost V 1 base and J 0 bases, with 6 bases left between them. The CDR3 extends over 15 amino acids. In germline, CDR1 is SGHTA, CDR2 FQGNSA. CDR3 DNA sequence: TGTGCCAGCAGCTTAGGTCCAGCAACTAATGAAAAACTGTTTTTT. Translating it yields CASSLGPATNEKLFF.

This clone appeared a few times. The chain links TRBV7-9 to TRBJ1-2; 8 bases align to TRBD1. With 1 base clipped from V and 3 bases from J, the junction kept 4 bases outside the gene matches. This CDR3 comprises 15 residues. Germline V gene data show CDR1 as SEHNR and CDR2 as FQNEAQ (reference sequence). CDR3 in DNA: TGTGCCAGCAGCTTAGTGGCGACAGGGGACTATGGCTACACCTTC. Translating gives CASSLVATGDYGYTF.

The chain is built from TRBV29-1 and TRBJ1-1; D may be TRBD1 (6 bases). Germline V gene lookup returns CDR1 SQVTM and CDR2 ANQGSEA. This CDR3 region has 12 residues. Trimming left V 7 bases short and J 6 bases short, with 15 bases between. The CDR3 protein is CSGHREQSEAFF. The CDR3 bases are TGCAGCGGACACAGGGAACAATCTGAAGCTTTCTTT.

This rearrangement joins TRBV18 to TRBJ2-5; the D gene is possibly TRBD1 (6 bases). V lost 6 bases to trimming and J lost 2 bases, with 13 bases between them. Germline V gene data show CDR1 as KGHSH and CDR2 as LQKENI. The CDR3 covers 14 residues. The CDR3 spells CASSLRTEQETQYF. The CDR3 region has the DNA TGTGCCAGCTCCCTCCGGACAGAGCAAGAGACCCAGTACTTC.

The V gene is TRBV27, the J gene TRBJ1-2, with TRBD1 identical over 10 bases. V gave up 5 bases and J gave up 4 bases; unmatched junction bases: 10. Germline-derived CDR1 and CDR2 are MNHEY and SMNVEV (reference sequence). The CDR3 runs to 16 residues. The CDR3 spells CASSPWTGGVGYGYTF. In DNA, the CDR3 is TGTGCCAGCAGTCCCTGGACAGGGGGAGTGGGCTATGGCTACACCTTC.

The rearrangement links TRBV11-2 to TRBJ2-1; TRBD1 matches at 9 bases. The junction had 6 bases not matched to a gene; V was cut back by 3 bases and J by 9 bases. Per germline, CDR1 SGHAT and CDR2 FQNNGV. This CDR3 has 14 residues. CDR3: CASSFGQGFGEQFF. In nucleotides, the CDR3 is TGTGCCAGCAGCTTCGGACAGGGGTTCGGTGAGCAGTTCTTC.

This clone came up once. The chain joins TRBV7-2 to TRBJ2-7, with 10 bases that match TRBD1. The CDR3 extends over 14 amino acids. CDR1 and CDR2 from the germline V gene are SGHTA and FQGNSA. V lost 6 bases and J lost 3; bases outside the gene matches: 5. Here the CDR3 reads CASSPGQGIYEQYF. CDR3 bases: TGTGCCAGCAGTCCGGGACAGGGGATCTACGAGCAGTACTTC.

The sample holds a few counts of this clone. The chain combines TRBV11-1 with TRBJ2-2, with D possibly TRBD1 on 5 matching bases. V was shortened by 7 bases and J by 2 bases, with 11 bases between the two germline ends. The CDR3 loop spans 14 amino acids. Germline CDR1 reads SGHAT; CDR2 reads FQDESV (reference sequence). In DNA form, the CDR3 reads TGTGCCAGCACCCTGGACACCAACACCGGGGAGCTGTTTTTT. As protein: CASTLDTNTGELFF.

The rearrangement links TRBV7-2 to TRBJ2-5; D call uncertain. This CDR3 is 13 amino acids long. CDR1 SGHTA and CDR2 FQGNSA come from the germline V gene. The V end was cut by 1 base, the J end by 5 bases, with 8 bases between. DNA of the CDR3: TGTGCCAGCAGCTTAGTTGGCTCGGAGACCCAGTACTTC. Translation gives CASSLVGSETQYF.

The gene calls are TRBV7-9 and TRBJ2-5; D might be TRBD1 (6 bases). Germline CDR1 and CDR2: SEHNR and FQNEAQ (reference sequence). Trimming took off 6 bases at V and 5 bases at J, with 19 bases between the two ends. The CDR3 runs to 15 residues. The CDR3 reads CASRRLRDTSETQYF. For the CDR3, the DNA is TGTGCCAGCAGACGTCTCCGGGACACCTCCGAGACCCAGTACTTC.

This clone was picked up one time. The V call is TRBV9, the J call TRBJ2-7; D perhaps matches TRBD2 (7 bases). V lost 3 bases to trimming and J lost 6 bases, with 16 bases between them. CDR1 and CDR2 (germline): SGDLS, YYNGEE. This CDR3 spans 14 amino acids. For the CDR3, the DNA is TGTGCCAGCAGCGAGGGGGGACTAAAGCTCGAGCAGTACTTC. It translates to CASSEGGLKLEQYF.

This clone has more than one count but fewer than ten. The gene calls are TRBV5-1 and TRBJ2-7; 9 nucleotides match TRBD2. The germline V gene encodes CDR1 SGHRS and CDR2 YFSETQ. CDR3 length: 14 residues. With 3 bases clipped from V and 4 bases from J, the junction kept 5 bases outside the gene matches. The CDR3 nucleotides are TGCGCCAGCAGCTCGCGGGAGGGCCTGTACGAGCAGTACTTC. Translating gives CASSSREGLYEQYF. Drawing the rest from reference TRBV5-1 and TRBJ2-7, the complete variable domain is KAGVTQTPRYLIKTRGQQVTLSCSPISGHRSVSWYQQTPGQGLQFLFEYFSETQRNKGNFPGRFSGRQFSNSRSEMNVSTLELGDSALYLCASSSREGLYEQYFGPGTRLTVT.

This chain uses TRBV13 with TRBJ2-3, with 9 bases fitting TRBD1. V dropped 5 bases and J dropped 3; count of bases not matched to a gene: 3. CDR1 is PRHDT and CDR2 is FYEKMQ in the germline V gene (reference sequence). This CDR3 has 14 amino acids. The CDR3, as DNA: TGTGCCAGCAGCCCGGGACAGGGAACAGATACGCAGTATTTT. Translation gives CASSPGQGTDTQYF.

V usage is TRBV19 and J usage is TRBJ1-4; weak D call: TRBD1 (5 bases). Germline V gene data show CDR1 as LNHDA and CDR2 as SQIVND (reference sequence). The CDR3 is 14 residues long. The V and J ends lost 5 bases and 3 bases respectively, with 10 bases between them. CDR3 sequence reads: CASSAQGSNEKLFF. In DNA form, the CDR3 reads TGTGCCAGTAGTGCCCAGGGTTCTAATGAAAAACTGTTTTTT.

V and J are TRBV15 and TRBJ1-2, with D perhaps TRBD1 (5 bases). CDR1 is LNHNV, CDR2 YYDKDF, per germline (reference sequence). The CDR3 loop spans 14 amino acids. The V and J ends lost 1 base and 5 bases respectively, with 11 bases between them. CDR3 bases: TGTGCCACCAGCAGAGCCGGCCAGGGTTATGGCTACACCTTC. Its translation: CATSRAGQGYGYTF.

The count of this clone is one. J is TRBJ2-7 and V is TRBV11-1, with TRBD1 identical over 12 bases. Germline V CDR1 and CDR2: SGHAT, FQDESV (reference sequence). CDR3 length equals 15 residues. The J segment lost 4 bases and the V segment lost 5 bases, leaving 6 bases of the junction unmatched. The CDR3 spells CASSHGTGGAYEQYF. DNA for the CDR3: TGTGCCAGCAGCCACGGGACAGGGGGCGCTTACGAGCAGTACTTC.

The rearrangement links TRBV7-2 to TRBJ2-1; 9 bases map to TRBD1. The V gene's germline CDR1 is SGHTA and CDR2 FQGNSA. V was pared by 7 bases and J by 3 bases, with 4 bases of the junction left unmatched. The CDR3 spans 14 residues. The CDR3, as DNA: TGTGCCAGCACCCCGGGACAGGGCTACAATGAGCAGTTCTTC. This codes for CASTPGQGYNEQFF.

The rearrangement links TRBV5-1 to TRBJ2-2; tentatively, D is TRBD2 (5 bases). The CDR3 has 15 residues. V was shortened by 0 bases and J by 6 bases, with 12 bases between the two germline ends. Germline CDR1 reads SGHRS; CDR2 reads YFSETQ. The CDR3 spells CASSLVLARAGELFF. DNA of the CDR3: TGCGCCAGCAGCTTGGTTCTAGCCCGGGCCGGGGAGCTGTTTTTT.

This chain connects TRBV19 to TRBJ2-2; D may be TRBD2 (7 bases). Germline CDR1 and CDR2: LNHDA and SQIVND (reference sequence). The CDR3 extends over 18 amino acids. V lost 6 bases and J 5 bases, leaving 25 bases between the germline ends. The CDR3 region is CASSHLTVFGGLTGELFF. CDR3 DNA: TGTGCCAGTAGCCACTTAACGGTATTCGGGGGGCTTACCGGGGAGCTGTTTTTT. Variable domain in full (rest from reference TRBV19 and TRBJ2-2): DGGITQSPKYLFRKEGQNVTLSCEQNLNHDAMYWYRQDPGQGLRLIYYSQIVNDFQKGDIAEGYSVSREKKESFPLTVTSAQKNPTAFYLCASSHLTVFGGLTGELFFGEGSRLTVL.

The chain links TRBV5-1 to TRBJ1-4, with 7 positions matching TRBD1. V dropped 0 bases and J dropped 4; count of bases not matched to a gene: 3. The CDR3 is made up of 15 amino acids. Per the germline V gene, CDR1 is SGHRS and CDR2 is YFSETQ. The CDR3 loop reads CASSLGDRDNEKLFF. DNA for the CDR3: TGCGCCAGCAGCTTGGGCGACAGGGATAATGAAAAACTGTTTTTT.